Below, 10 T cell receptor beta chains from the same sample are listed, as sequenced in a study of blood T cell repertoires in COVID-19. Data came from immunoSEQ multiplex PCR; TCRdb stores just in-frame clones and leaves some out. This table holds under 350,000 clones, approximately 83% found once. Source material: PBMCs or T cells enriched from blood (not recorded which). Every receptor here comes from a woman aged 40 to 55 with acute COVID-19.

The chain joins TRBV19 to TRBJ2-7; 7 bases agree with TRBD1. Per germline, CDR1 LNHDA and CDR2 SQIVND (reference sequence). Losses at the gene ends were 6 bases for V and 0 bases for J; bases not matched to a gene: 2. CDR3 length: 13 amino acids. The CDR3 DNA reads TGTGCCAGTAGAGGACAGGTCTCCTACGAGCAGTACTTC. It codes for CASRGQVSYEQYF. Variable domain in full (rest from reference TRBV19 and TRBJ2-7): DGGITQSPKYLFRKEGQNVTLSCEQNLNHDAMYWYRQDPGQGLRLIYYSQIVNDFQKGDIAEGYSVSREKKESFPLTVTSAQKNPTAFYLCASRGQVSYEQYFGPGTRLTVT.

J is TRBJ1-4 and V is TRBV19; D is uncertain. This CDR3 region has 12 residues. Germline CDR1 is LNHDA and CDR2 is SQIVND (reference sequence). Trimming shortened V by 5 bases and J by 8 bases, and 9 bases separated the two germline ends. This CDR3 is CASSQTGEKLFF. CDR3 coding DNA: TGTGCCAGTAGTCAAACGGGGGAAAAACTGTTTTTT.

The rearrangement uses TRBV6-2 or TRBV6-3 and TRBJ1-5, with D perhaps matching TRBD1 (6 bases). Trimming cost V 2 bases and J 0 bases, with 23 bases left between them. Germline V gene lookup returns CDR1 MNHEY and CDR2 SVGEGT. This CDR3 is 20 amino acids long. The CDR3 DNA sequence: TGTGCCAGCAGTTACAAACTTTCACAGGGTCGGAGACATAGCAATCAGCCCCAGCATTTT. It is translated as CASSYKLSQGRRHSNQPQHF.

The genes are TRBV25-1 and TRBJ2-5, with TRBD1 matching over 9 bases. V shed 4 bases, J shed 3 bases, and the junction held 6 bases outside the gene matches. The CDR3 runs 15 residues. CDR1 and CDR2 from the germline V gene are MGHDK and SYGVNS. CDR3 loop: CASSAPTGGKETQYF. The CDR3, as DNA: TGTGCCAGCAGTGCCCCGACAGGGGGGAAAGAGACCCAGTACTTC.

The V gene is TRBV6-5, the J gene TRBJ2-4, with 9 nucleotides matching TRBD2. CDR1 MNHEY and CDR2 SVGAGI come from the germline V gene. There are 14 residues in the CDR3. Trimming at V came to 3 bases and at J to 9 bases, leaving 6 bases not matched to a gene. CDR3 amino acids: CASSYNSGSSIQYF. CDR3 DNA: TGTGCCAGCAGTTATAATAGCGGGAGCAGCATTCAGTACTTC.

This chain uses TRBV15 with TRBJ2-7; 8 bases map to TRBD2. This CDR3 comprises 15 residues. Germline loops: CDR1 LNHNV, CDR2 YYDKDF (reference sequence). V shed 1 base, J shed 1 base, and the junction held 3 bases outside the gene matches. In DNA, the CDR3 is TGTGCCACCAGCAGAGGGCGGGAGGCGTCCTACGAGCAGTACTTC. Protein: CATSRGREASYEQYF. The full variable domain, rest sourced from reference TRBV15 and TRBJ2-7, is DAMVIQNPRYQVTQFGKPVTLSCSQTLNHNVMYWYQQKSSQAPKLLFHYYDKDFNNEADTPDNFQSRRPNTSFCFLDIRSPGLGDTAMYLCATSRGREASYEQYFGPGTRLTVT.

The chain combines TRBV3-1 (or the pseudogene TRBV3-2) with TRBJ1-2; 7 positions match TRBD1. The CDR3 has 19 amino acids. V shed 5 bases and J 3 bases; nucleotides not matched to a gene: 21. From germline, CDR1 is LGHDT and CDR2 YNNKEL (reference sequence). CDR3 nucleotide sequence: TGTGCCAGCAGCTCCAAAAGAGGGACAGATCAACGATCTTACTATGGCTACACCTTC. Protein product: CASSSKRGTDQRSYYGYTF.

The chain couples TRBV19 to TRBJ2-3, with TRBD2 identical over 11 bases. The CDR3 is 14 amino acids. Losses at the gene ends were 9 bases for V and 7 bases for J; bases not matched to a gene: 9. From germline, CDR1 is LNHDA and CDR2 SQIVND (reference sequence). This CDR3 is CARYLAGGENTQYF. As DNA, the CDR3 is TGTGCCAGATACCTAGCGGGGGGTGAAAATACGCAGTATTTT. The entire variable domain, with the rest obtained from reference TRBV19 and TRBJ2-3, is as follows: DGGITQSPKYLFRKEGQNVTLSCEQNLNHDAMYWYRQDPGQGLRLIYYSQIVNDFQKGDIAEGYSVSREKKESFPLTVTSAQKNPTAFYLCARYLAGGENTQYFGPGTRLTVL.

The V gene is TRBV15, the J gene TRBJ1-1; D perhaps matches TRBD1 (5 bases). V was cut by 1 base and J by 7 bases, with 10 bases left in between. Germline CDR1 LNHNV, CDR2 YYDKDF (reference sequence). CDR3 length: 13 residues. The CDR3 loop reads CATSRGRQGEAFF. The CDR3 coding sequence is TGTGCCACCAGCAGAGGAAGGCAGGGTGAAGCTTTCTTT.

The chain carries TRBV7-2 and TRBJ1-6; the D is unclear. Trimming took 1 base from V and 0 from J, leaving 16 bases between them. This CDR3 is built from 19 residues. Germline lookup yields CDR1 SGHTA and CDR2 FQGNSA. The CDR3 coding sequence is TGTGCCAGCAGCTTAGATGGTGGTGGGCAGATCTCCTATAATTCACCCCTCCACTTT. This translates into CASSLDGGGQISYNSPLHF.